This TCR beta chain was obtained from a study of blood T cell repertoires in COVID-19. Germline V lookup: CDR1 SEHNR, CDR2 FQNEAQ (reference sequence). The CDR3 has 17 amino acids. V was clipped by 5 bases and J by 4 bases, with 20 bases between them. Repertoires were generated with immunoSEQ multiplex PCR, while TCRdb's copy carries only in-frame clones and drops some. The repertoire holds some 460,000 clones, with around 89% as singletons. V gene TRBV7-9 combines with J gene TRBJ2-2; D is perhaps TRBD1 (5 bases). Specimen: peripheral blood. The receptor's source is a woman aged 30 to 39 with acute or convalescent COVID-19. The CDR3 coding sequence is TGTGCCAGCAGCCCCCACGTCAGCACCAGGGCCACCGGGGAGCTGTTTTTT. Its protein is CASSPHVSTRATGELFF.